Only a few counts were recorded for the clone carrying this T cell receptor (beta chain). The antigen is unknown. These data belong to a study of post-analysis software for immune sequencing data. This CDR3 contains 17 residues. Trimming took 1 base from V and 4 from J, leaving 19 bases between them. Germline values: CDR1 MGHRA, CDR2 YSYEKL. Whole-study findings and limits: Roughly five TRBV segments appeared more often in patients than in controls, and TRBV5-6, TRBV5-1 and TRBV20-1 were among these.

Carried by the TCR beta cDNA libraries were unique molecular identifiers. Each CDR3 protein is one row after TCRdb ran MiXCR on the PCR reads. The profile shows about 540,000 distinct CDR3 sequences, around 34% of them singletons. The gene calls are TRBV4-1 and TRBJ2-5; D possibly corresponds to TRBD2 (7 bases). The origin of this receptor is a girl aged 2 to 17 with multiple sclerosis. Sequencing was done on a sample of blood. The CDR3 sequence: CASSQGGGHPLIETQYF. The CDR3, as DNA: TGCGCCAGCAGCCAAGGGGGGGGACACCCACTGATAGAGACCCAGTACTTC.